This T cell receptor beta chain emerged from a study of response to subunit inactivated influenza vaccine (dated by TCRdb to between 2018 and 2020). About the full investigation: Deep quantitative T cell receptor repertoire profiling was used in the study to track responses to a trivalent subunit inactivated influenza vaccine. General findings and caveats noted by the study authors: According to the authors, only a limited number of new T cells may be recruited by each seasonal influenza vaccination.

V is pared back by 2 bases and J by 0 bases, with 5 bases lying between the germline termini. The germline V gene encodes CDR1 MDHEN and CDR2 SYDVKM. From the cysteine through the phenylalanine, the CDR3 covers 13 amino acids. Only the CDR3 portion is preserved as DNA: 39 bases, with reading frame beginning at the first base. The table lists this clonotype with a few counts. Its specific antigen is unknown. Base qualities are missing; no much larger clone stands one base away. The protocol used for the library was RT-PCR. Sequencing used an Illumina HiSeq 2500. TCRdb reprocessing: public reads trimmed at Q25 with fastp, clones called with MiXCR, in-frame beta chains kept. Identical CDR3 protein sequences are pooled into one entry, listed with their most common genes and DNA. The sample table shows around 300,000 distinct CDR3 sequences, and approximately 21% are seen once. 10% to 13% of the sample is in the top ten clones.

This TCR came from a man between 50 and 70 years old who received an inactivated influenza vaccine. Donor details come from another sample of the same person, matched by shared clones. The receptor chain draws on TRBV28 and TRBJ2-7; the D gene cannot be resolved reliably. The sample was PBMCs from blood, taken less than 22 months after vaccination. In nucleotides, the sequence is TGTGCCAGCAGTTTAGTTTACTCCTACGAGCAGTACTTC. It encodes CASSLVYSYEQYF. Extended through the reference TRBV28 and TRBJ2-7 proteins, this CDR3 yields the full variable domain: DVKVTQSSRYLVKRTGEKVFLECVQDMDHENMFWYRQDPGLGLRLIYFSYDVKMKEKGDIPEGYSVSREKKERFSLILESASTNQTSMYLCASSLVYSYEQYFGPGTRLTVT.